The 6 T cell receptor beta chains below were found in one sample sequenced in a study of tissue T cells after allogeneic stem cell transplantation. Clones were sequenced by immunoSEQ multiplex PCR, and TCRdb holds only the in-frame ones, with some missing. This table holds about 26,000 clones, roughly nine tenths found once. The material was blood, obtained before transplantation. These receptors were taken from a male donor aged 60 or over who later had graft-versus-host disease after an allogeneic stem cell transplant.

The rearrangement uses TRBV7-3 and TRBJ2-2; D not certain. Trimming cost V 2 bases and J 3 bases, with 4 bases left between them. CDR3 length equals 13 residues. The germline gives CDR1 SGHTA, CDR2 FQGTGA. In DNA form, the CDR3 reads TGTGCCAGCAGCTTATCGGACACCGGGGAGCTGTTTTTT. Translated: CASSLSDTGELFF.

The V and J genes are TRBV15 and TRBJ2-5; tentative D call: TRBD2 (7 bases). Germline V gene sequence: CDR1 LNHNV, CDR2 YYDKDF (reference sequence). Trimming pared 0 bases from V and 5 bases from J, leaving 13 bases between. The CDR3 covers 15 residues. Here the CDR3 reads CATSREGGRRETQYF. The CDR3 DNA reads TGTGCCACCAGCAGAGAGGGGGGGCGCCGGGAGACCCAGTACTTC.

The count of this clone is one. Here the CDR3 DNA reads TGTGCCAGCAGCCAAGACATCCCCCGGACTAGCGGGAGAGCGCAGTATTTT. This codes for CASSQDIPRTSGRAQYF. The chain uses TRBV3-1 (or the pseudogene TRBV3-2) and TRBJ2-3, with 13 bases aligning to TRBD2. J gave up 10 bases and V 0 bases, and 10 bases lay outside the gene matches. The CDR3 has 17 residues. Per the germline V gene, CDR1 is LGHDT and CDR2 is YNNKEL (reference sequence).

V is TRBV3-1 (or the pseudogene TRBV3-2) and J is TRBJ1-2; the D is unclear. In germline, CDR1 is LGHDT, CDR2 YNNKEL (reference sequence). V shed 5 bases and J shed 7 bases, with 20 bases lying between them. The CDR3 sequence is 15 residues long. The CDR3 is CASSFSGGRLRGYTF. CDR3 nucleotide sequence: TGTGCCAGCAGCTTCTCGGGAGGTCGATTACGTGGCTACACCTTC.

The rearrangement joins TRBV10-3 to TRBJ1-1; D is uncertain. The V and J ends lost 4 bases and 7 bases respectively, with 13 bases between them. Germline lookup yields CDR1 ENHRY and CDR2 SYGVKD. This CDR3 has 13 amino acids. CDR3 nucleotides: TGTGCCATCAGTGGAAGTTCGGCAGTTGAAGCTTTCTTT. This encodes CAISGSSAVEAFF.

The genes are TRBV28 and TRBJ1-2, with D possibly being TRBD1 (6 bases). Deletions cut 5 bases from V and 5 bases from J, with 12 bases between. The CDR3 sequence is 13 residues long. CDR1 and CDR2 (germline): MDHEN, SYDVKM. The CDR3 DNA follows: TGTGCCAGCAGTGCGTACAGGGATTATGGCTACACCTTC. Its translation: CASSAYRDYGYTF.